What follows describes a single TCR beta chain. This record belongs to a study of OX40 agonist ivuxolimab in advanced cancers. Study details: Eligibility admitted prior anti-PD-1, anti-PD-L1 or anti-CTLA-4 therapy; roughly 39% had some.

Some clones are missing from TCRdb's copy, which holds only in-frame ones; the method was immunoSEQ multiplex PCR. This table has tens of thousands of clones, around 86% appearing once. Germline V CDR1 and CDR2: MNHNS, SASEGT. This CDR3 spans 15 amino acids. Unmatched junction bases numbered 14, after V lost 8 bases and J lost 7 bases. The source is an adult with an advanced solid tumor such as melanoma, head and neck, liver or kidney cancer. The input for sequencing was CD4+ or CD8+ T cells sorted from blood, taken in a trial of the OX40 agonist ivuxolimab. V gene TRBV6-1 combines with J gene TRBJ1-1; 9 bases map to TRBD1. CDR3: CASGGQGTFRIEAFF. The DNA of the CDR3 is TGTGCCAGCGGGGGACAGGGCACATTTAGAATTGAAGCTTTCTTT.